The present T cell receptor beta chain was sequenced within a study of identical twins. TCRdb re-called the 5' RACE reads through MiXCR, storing one row per CDR3 protein. The sample shows more than 400,000 distinct CDR3 sequences, 13% to 15% of them seen only once. These records were also assigned to another study, of yellow fever vaccine responses in identical twins. That report notes: Twins reportedly showed a vaccine T cell response that seemed partly convergent and partly personalized.

The sample taken for sequencing was CD4+ T cells sorted from blood. The receptor was derived from a woman aged 18-29 years in good health.

CDR3 in amino acids: CSARGNSYEQYF. The CDR3 DNA is TGCAGTGCTAGGGGGAACTCCTACGAGCAGTACTTC. This rearrangement joins TRBV20-1 to TRBJ2-7; D is unresolved. The CDR3 totals 12 residues. The germline V and J ends were trimmed by 3 bases and 0 bases, with 6 bases remaining between them. Germline V lookup: CDR1 DFQATT, CDR2 SNEGSKA (reference sequence).